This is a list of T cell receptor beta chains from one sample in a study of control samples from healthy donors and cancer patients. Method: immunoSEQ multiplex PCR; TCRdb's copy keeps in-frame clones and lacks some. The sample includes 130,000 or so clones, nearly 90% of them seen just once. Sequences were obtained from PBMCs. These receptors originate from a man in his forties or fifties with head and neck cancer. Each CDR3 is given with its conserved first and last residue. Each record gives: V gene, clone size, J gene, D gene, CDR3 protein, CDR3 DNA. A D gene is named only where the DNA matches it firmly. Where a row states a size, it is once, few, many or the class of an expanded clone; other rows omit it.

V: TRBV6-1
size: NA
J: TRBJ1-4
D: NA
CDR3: CASRPHISTNEKLFF
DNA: TGTGCCAGCAGGCCCCACATATCAACTAATGAAAAACTGTTTTTT

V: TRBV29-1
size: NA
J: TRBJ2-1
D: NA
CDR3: CSAREGRSQFF
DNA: TGCAGCGCGAGAGAAGGTAGAAGCCAGTTCTTC

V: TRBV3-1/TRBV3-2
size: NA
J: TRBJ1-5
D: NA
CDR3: CASSLGYQPQHF
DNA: TGTGCCAGCAGCCTGGGGTATCAGCCCCAGCATTTT

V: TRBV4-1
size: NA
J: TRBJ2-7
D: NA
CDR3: CASSQDPGTRRSEQYF
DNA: TGCGCCAGCAGCCAAGATCCAGGGACCCGGAGGAGCGAGCAGTACTTC

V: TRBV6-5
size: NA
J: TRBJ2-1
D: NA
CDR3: CASSPPPYNEQFF
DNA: TGTGCCAGCAGTCCCCCCCCCTACAATGAGCAGTTCTTC

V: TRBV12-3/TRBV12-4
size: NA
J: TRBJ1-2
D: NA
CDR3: CASSEWGNYGYTF
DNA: TGTGCCAGCAGTGAGTGGGGGAACTATGGCTACACCTTC

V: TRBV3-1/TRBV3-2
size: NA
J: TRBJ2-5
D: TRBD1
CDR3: CASSSDRGWETQYF
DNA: TGTGCCAGCAGCTCCGACAGGGGATGGGAGACCCAGTACTTC

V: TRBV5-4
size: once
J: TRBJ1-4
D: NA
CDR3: CASSLGQTHNEKLFF
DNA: TGTGCCAGCAGCTTGGGACAGACTCATAATGAAAAACTGTTTTTT

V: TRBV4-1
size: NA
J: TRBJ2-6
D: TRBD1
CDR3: CASSRQPGQGISGANVLTF
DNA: TGCGCCAGCAGCCGCCAACCGGGACAGGGCATTTCTGGGGCCAACGTCCTGACTTTC

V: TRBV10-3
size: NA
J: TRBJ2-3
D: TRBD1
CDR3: CAITRGQGGADTQYF
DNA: TGTGCCATCACCCGAGGACAGGGGGGAGCAGATACGCAGTATTTT

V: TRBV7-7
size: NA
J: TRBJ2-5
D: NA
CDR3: CASSFGTHQETQYF
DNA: TGTGCTAGCAGCTTCGGGACACACCAAGAGACCCAGTACTTC

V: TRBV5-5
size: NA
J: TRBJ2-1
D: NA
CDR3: CASSLVPWIGVGSNEQFF
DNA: TGTGCCAGCAGCTTGGTTCCGTGGATCGGGGTAGGGTCCAATGAGCAGTTCTTC

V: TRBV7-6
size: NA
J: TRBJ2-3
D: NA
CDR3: CASSPTGDTQYF
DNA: TGTGCCAGCAGCCCGACTGGGGATACGCAGTATTTT

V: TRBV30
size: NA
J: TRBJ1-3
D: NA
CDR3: CAWSGGGTGNTIYF
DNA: TGTGCCTGGAGTGGAGGGGGGACTGGAAACACCATATATTTT

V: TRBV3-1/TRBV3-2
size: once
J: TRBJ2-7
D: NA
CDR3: CASSQDLYYEQYF
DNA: TGTGCCAGCAGCCAAGATCTTTACTACGAGCAGTACTTC

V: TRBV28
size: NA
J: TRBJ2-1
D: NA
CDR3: CASRLSSYNEQFF
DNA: TGTGCCAGCAGACTGAGCTCCTACAATGAGCAGTTCTTC